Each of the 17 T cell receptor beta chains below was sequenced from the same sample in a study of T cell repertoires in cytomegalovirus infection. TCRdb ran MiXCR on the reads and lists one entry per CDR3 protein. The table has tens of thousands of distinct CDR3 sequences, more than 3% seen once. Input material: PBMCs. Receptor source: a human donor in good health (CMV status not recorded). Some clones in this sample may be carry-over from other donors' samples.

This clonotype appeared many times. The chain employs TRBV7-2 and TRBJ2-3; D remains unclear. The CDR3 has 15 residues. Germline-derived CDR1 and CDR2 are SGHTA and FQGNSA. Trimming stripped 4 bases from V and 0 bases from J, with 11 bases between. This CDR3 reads CASSSTGSSTDTQYF. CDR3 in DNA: TGTGCCAGCAGCTCGACCGGGTCTAGCACAGATACGCAGTATTTT. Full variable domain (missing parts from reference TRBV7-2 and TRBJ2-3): GAGVSQSPSNKVTEKGKDVELRCDPISGHTALYWYRQSLGQGLEFLIYFQGNSAPDKSGLPSDRFSAERTGGSVSTLTIQRTQQEDSAVYLCASSSTGSSTDTQYFGPGTRLTVL.

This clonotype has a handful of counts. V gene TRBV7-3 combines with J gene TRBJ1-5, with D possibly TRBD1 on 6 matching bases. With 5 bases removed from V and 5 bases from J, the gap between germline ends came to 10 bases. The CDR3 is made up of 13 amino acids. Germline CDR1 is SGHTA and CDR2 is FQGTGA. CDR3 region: CASSPRTDQPQHF. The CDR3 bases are TGTGCCAGCAGCCCCCGGACAGATCAGCCCCAGCATTTT. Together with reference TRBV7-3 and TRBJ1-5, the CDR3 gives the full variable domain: GAGVSQTPSNKVTEKGKYVELRCDPISGHTALYWYRQSLGQGPEFLIYFQGTGAADDSGLPNDRFFAVRPEGSVSTLKIQRTERGDSAVYLCASSPRTDQPQHFGDGTRLSIL.

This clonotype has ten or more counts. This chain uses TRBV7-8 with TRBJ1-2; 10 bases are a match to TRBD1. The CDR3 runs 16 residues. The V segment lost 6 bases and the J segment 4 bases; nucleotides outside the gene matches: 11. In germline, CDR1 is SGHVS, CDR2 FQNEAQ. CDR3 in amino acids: CASSHTRDRGIYGYTF. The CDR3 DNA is TGTGCCAGCAGTCATACTAGGGACAGGGGAATCTATGGCTACACCTTC.

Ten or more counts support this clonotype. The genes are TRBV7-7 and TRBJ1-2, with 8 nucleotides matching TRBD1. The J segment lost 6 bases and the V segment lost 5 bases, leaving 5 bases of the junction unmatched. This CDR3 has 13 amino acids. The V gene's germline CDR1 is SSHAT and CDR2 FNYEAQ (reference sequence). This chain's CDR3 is CASSKDRGNGYTF. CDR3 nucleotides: TGTGCCAGCAGCAAAGACAGGGGCAATGGCTACACCTTC.

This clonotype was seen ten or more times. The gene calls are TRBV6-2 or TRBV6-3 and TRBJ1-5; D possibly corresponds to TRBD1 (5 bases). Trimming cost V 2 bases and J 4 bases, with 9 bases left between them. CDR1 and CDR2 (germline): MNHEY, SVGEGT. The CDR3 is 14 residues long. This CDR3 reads CASSYGGWNQPQHF. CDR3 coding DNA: TGTGCCAGCAGTTACGGGGGATGGAATCAGCCCCAGCATTTT.

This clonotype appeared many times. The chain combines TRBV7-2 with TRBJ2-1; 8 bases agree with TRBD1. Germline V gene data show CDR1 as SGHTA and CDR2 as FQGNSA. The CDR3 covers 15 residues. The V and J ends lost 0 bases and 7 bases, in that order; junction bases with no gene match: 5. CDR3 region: CASSLASDRGNEQFF. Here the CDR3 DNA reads TGTGCCAGCAGCTTAGCTAGCGACAGGGGTAATGAGCAGTTCTTC.

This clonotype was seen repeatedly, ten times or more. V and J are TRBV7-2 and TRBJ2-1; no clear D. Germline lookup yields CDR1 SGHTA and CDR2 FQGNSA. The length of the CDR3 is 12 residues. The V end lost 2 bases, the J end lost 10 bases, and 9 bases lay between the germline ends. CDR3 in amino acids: CASSLSRREQFF. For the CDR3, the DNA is TGTGCCAGCAGCTTAAGTAGAAGGGAGCAGTTCTTC.

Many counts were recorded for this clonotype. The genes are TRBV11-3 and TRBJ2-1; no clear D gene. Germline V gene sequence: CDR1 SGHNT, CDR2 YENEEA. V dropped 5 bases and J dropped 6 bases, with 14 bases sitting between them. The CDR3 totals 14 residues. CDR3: CASSPRTKGNEQFF. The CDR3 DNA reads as TGTGCCAGCAGCCCCCGGACGAAAGGCAATGAGCAGTTCTTC.

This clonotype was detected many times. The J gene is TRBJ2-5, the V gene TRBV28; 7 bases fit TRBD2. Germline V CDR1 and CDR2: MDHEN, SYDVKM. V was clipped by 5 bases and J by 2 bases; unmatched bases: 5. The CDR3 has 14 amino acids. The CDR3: CASSALAAQETQYF. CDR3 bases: TGTGCCAGCAGTGCCCTAGCGGCACAAGAGACCCAGTACTTC. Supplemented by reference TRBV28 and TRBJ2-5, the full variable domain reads DVKVTQSSRYLVKRTGEKVFLECVQDMDHENMFWYRQDPGLGLRLIYFSYDVKMKEKGDIPEGYSVSREKKERFSLILESASTNQTSMYLCASSALAAQETQYFGPGTRLLVL.

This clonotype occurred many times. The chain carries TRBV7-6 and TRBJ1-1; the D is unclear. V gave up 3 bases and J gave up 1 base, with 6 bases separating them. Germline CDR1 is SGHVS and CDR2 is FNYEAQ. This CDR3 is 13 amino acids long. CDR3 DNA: TGTGCCAGCAGCTTTGTGGAGAACACTGAAGCTTTCTTT. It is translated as CASSFVENTEAFF.

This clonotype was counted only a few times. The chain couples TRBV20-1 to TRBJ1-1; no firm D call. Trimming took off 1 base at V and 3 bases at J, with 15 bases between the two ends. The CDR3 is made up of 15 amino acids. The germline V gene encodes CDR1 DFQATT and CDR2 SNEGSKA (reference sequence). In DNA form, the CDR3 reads TGCAGTGCTAGAGCAGGAGGCGGTGTGTACACTGAAGCTTTCTTT. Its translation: CSARAGGGVYTEAFF.

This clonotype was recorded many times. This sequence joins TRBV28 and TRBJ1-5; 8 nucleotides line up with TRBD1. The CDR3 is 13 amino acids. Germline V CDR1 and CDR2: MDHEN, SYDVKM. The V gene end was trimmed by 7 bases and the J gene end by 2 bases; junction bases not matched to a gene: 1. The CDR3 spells CASKQGGNQPQHF. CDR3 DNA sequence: TGTGCCAGCAAACAGGGGGGCAATCAGCCCCAGCATTTT.

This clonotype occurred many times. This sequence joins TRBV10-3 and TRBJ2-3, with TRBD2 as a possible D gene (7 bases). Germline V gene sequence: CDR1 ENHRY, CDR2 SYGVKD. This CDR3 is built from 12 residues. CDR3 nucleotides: TGTGCTCATGGGGGGGGCGGAGATACGCAGTATTTT. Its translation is CAHGGGGDTQYF.

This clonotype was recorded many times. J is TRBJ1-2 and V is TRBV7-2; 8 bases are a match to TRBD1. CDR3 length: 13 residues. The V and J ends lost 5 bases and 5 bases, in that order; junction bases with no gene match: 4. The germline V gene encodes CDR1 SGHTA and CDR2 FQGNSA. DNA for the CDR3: TGTGCCAGCAGCCCGGACAGGGATTATGGCTACACCTTC. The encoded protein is CASSPDRDYGYTF.

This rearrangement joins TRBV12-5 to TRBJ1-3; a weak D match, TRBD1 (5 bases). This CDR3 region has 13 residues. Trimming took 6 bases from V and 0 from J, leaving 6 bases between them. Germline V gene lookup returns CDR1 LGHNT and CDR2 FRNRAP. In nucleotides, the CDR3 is TGTGCTAGTGGCGACAGCTCTGGAAACACCATATATTTT. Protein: CASGDSSGNTIYF.

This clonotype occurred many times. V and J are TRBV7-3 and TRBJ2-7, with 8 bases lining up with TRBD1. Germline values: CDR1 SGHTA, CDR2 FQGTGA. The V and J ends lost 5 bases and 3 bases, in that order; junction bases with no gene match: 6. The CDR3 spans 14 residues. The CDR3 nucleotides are TGTGCCAGCAGCCCCGGGGACAGGAACTACGAGCAGTACTTC. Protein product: CASSPGDRNYEQYF.

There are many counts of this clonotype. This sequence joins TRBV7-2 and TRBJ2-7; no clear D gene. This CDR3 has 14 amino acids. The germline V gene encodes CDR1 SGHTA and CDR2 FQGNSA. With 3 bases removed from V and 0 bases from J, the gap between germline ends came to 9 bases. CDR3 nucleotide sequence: TGTGCCAGCAGCTTCGACGTATACTCCTACGAGCAGTACTTC. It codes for CASSFDVYSYEQYF.